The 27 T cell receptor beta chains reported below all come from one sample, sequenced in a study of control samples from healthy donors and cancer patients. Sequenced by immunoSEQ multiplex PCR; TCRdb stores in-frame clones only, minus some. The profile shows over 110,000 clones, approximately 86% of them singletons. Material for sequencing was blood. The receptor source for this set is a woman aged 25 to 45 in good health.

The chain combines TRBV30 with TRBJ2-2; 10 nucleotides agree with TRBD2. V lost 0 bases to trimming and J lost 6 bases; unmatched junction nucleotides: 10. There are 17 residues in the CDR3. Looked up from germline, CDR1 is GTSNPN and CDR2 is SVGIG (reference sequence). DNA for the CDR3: TGTGCCTGGAGTGTAGGGGGCCCGGGACTAGCGTCCGGGGAGCTGTTTTTT. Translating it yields CAWSVGGPGLASGELFF.

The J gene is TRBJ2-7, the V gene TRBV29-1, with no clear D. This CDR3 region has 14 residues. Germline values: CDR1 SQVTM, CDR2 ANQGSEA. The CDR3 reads CSVGNAASSYEQYF. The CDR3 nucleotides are TGCAGTGTCGGCAATGCGGCTAGCTCCTACGAGCAGTACTTC.

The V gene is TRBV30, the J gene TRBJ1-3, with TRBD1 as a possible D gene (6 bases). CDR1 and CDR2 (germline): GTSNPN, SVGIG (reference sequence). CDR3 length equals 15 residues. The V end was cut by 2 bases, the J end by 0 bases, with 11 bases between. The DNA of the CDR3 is TGTGCCTGGAGTCAAGGACAGCTCTCTGGAAACACCATATATTTT. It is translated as CAWSQGQLSGNTIYF.

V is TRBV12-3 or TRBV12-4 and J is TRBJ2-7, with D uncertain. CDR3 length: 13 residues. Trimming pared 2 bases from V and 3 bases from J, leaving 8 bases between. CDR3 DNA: TGTGCCAGCAGTTTAATAGGTAACTACGAGCAGTACTTC. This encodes CASSLIGNYEQYF.

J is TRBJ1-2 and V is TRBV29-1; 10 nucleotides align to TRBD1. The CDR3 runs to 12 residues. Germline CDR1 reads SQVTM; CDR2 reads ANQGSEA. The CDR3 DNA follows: TGCATCATCCGGGACAGGGGACATGGCTACACCTTC. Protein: CIIRDRGHGYTF.

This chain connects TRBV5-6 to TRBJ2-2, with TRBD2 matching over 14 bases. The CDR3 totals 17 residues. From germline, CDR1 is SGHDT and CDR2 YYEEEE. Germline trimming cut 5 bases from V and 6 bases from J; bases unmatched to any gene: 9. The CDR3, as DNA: TGTGCCAGCAGTCGACTAGCGGGAGGGCCTATAGCCGGGGAGCTGTTTTTT. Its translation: CASSRLAGGPIAGELFF.

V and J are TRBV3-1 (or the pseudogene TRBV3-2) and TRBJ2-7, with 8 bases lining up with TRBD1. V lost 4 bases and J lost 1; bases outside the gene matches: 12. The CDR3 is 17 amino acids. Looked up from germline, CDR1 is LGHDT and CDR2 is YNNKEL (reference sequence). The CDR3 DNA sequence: TGTGCCAGCAGCCCACGTCCGGGGCAGGGGGCATCCTACGAGCAGTACTTC. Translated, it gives CASSPRPGQGASYEQYF.

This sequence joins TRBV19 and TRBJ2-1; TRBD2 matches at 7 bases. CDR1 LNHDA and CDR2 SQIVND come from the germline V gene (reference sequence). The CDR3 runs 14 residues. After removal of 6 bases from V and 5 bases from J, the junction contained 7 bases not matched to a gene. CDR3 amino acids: CASSPSGKNNEQFF. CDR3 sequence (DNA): TGTGCCAGTAGCCCAAGCGGGAAAAACAATGAGCAGTTCTTC.

The CDR3 is CASSPGRSGNTEAFF. CDR3 bases: TGTGCCAGCTCACCAGGGCGAAGCGGGAACACTGAAGCTTTCTTT. The chain carries TRBV18 and TRBJ1-1; no definite D call. The CDR3 runs to 15 residues. Germline V gene lookup returns CDR1 KGHSH and CDR2 LQKENI. Trimming took 2 bases from V and 1 from J, leaving 11 bases between them. Drawing the rest from reference TRBV18 and TRBJ1-1, the complete variable domain is NAGVMQNPRHLVRRRGQEARLRCSPMKGHSHVYWYRQLPEEGLKFMVYLQKENIIDESGMPKERFSAEFPKEGPSILRIQQVVRGDSAAYFCASSPGRSGNTEAFFGQGTRLTVV.

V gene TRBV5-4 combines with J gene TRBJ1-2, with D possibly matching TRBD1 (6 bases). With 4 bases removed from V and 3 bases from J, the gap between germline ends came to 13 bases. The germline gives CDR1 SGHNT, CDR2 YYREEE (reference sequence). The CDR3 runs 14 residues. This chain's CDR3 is CASSEGGADYGYTF. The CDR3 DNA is TGTGCCAGCAGCGAAGGGGGGGCAGACTATGGCTACACCTTC.

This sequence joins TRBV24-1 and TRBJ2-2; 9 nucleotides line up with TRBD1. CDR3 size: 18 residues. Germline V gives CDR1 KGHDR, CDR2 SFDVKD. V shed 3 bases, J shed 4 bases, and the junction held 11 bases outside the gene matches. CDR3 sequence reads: CATSDQKPGQGITGELFF. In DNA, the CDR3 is TGTGCCACCAGTGATCAAAAACCGGGACAGGGAATCACCGGGGAGCTGTTTTTT.

The CDR3 protein is CASDEGYEQYF. CDR3 DNA sequence: TGTGCCAGCGACGAGGGCTACGAGCAGTACTTC. The chain combines TRBV2 with TRBJ2-7; possible D gene TRBD2, 5 bases. V lost 8 bases and J lost 3, with 8 bases in between. Germline V CDR1 and CDR2: SNHLY, FYNNEI. The CDR3 consists of 11 residues.

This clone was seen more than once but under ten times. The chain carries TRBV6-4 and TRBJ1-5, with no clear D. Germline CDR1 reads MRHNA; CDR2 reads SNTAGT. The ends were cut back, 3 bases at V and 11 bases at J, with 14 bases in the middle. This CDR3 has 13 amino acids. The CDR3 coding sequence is TGTGCCAGCAGTGAATCGGCCGGGTCAGCCCAGCATTTT. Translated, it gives CASSESAGSAQHF.

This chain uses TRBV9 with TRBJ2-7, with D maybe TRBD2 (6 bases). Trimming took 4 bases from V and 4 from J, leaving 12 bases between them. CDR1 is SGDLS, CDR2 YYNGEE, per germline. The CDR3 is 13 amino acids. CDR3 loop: CASSRGTLYEQYF. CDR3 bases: TGTGCCAGCAGCCGAGGGACTCTATACGAGCAGTACTTC.

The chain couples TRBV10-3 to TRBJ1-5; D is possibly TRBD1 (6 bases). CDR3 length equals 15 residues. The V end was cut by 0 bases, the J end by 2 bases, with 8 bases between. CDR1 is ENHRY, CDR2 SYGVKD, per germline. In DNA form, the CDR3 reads TGTGCCATCAGTGAGTCGTCAGGGGGCAATCAGCCCCAGCATTTT. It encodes CAISESSGGNQPQHF.

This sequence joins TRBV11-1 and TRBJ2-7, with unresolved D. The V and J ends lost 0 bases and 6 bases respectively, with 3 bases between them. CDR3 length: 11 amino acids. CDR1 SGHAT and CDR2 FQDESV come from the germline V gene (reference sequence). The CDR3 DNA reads TGTGCCAGCAGCTTAGCAGTCGAGCAGTACTTC. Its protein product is CASSLAVEQYF.

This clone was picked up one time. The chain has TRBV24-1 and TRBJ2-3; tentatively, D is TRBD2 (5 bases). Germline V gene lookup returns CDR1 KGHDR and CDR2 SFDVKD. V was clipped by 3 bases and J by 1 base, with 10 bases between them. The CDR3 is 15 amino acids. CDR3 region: CATSDTRLGTDTQYF. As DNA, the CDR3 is TGTGCCACCAGTGATACTAGGCTCGGCACAGATACGCAGTATTTT.

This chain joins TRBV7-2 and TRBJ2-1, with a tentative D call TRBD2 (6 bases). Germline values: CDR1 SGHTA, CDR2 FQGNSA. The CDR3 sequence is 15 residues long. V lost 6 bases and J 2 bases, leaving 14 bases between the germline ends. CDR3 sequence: CASSSTRFTYNEQFF. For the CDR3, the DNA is TGTGCCAGCAGTTCGACTAGGTTCACCTACAATGAGCAGTTCTTC.

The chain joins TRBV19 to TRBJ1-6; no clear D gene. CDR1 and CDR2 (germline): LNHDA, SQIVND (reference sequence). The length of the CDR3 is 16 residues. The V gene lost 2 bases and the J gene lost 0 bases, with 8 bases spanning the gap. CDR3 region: CASSIMAGSYNSPLHF. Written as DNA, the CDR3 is TGTGCCAGTAGTATAATGGCCGGCTCCTATAATTCACCCCTCCACTTT.

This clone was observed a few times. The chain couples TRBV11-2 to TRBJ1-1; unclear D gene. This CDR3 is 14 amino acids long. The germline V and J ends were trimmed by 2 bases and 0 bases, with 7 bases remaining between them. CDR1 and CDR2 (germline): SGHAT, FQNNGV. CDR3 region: CASSLQFMNTEAFF. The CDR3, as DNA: TGTGCCAGCAGCTTACAGTTCATGAACACTGAAGCTTTCTTT.

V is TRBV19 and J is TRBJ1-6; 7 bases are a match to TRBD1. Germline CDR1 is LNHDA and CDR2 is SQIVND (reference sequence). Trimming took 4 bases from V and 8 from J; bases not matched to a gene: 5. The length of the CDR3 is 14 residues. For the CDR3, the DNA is TGTGCCAGTAGTACGGGACAGTGGGATTCACCCCTCCACTTT. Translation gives CASSTGQWDSPLHF.

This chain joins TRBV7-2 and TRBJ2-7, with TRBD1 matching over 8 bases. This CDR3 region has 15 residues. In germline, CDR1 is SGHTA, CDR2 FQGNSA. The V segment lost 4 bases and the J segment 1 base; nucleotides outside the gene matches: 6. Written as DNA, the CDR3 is TGTGCCAGCAGCTACGCGACAGGGGCGTCCTACGAGCAGTACTTC. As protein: CASSYATGASYEQYF.

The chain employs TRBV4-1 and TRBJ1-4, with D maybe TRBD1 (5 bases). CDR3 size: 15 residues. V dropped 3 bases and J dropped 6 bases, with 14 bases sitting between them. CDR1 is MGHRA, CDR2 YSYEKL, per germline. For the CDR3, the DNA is TGCGCCAGCAGCCAGCAGGGTGAGGGTTATGAAAAACTGTTTTTT. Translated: CASSQQGEGYEKLFF.

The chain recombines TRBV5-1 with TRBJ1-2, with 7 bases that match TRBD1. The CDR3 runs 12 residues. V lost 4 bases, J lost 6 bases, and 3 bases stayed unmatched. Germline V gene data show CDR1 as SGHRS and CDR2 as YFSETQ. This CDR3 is CASSVDRDGYTF. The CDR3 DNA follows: TGCGCCAGCAGCGTCGACAGGGATGGCTACACCTTC.

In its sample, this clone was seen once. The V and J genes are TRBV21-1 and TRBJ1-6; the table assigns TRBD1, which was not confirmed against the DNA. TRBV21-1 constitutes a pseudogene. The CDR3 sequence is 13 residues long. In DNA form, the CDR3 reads TGTGCCAGCAGCCAAGGACAGAGGTCGACCCTCCACTTT. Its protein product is CASSQGQRSTLHF.

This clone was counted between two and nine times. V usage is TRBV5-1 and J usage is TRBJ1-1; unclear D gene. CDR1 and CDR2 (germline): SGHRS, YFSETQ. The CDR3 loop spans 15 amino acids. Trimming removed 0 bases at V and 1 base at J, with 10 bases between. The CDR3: CASSLGSTPNTEAFF. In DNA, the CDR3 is TGCGCCAGCAGCTTGGGTTCTACCCCGAACACTGAAGCTTTCTTT.

CDR3 protein: CASSHGDRGLSAFF. The CDR3 nucleotides are TGTGCCAGCAGCCACGGGGACAGGGGGCTTTCGGCTTTCTTT. The J gene is TRBJ1-1, the V gene TRBV3-1 (or the pseudogene TRBV3-2), with 12 bases aligning to TRBD1. Per the germline V gene, CDR1 is LGHDT and CDR2 is YNNKEL (reference sequence). This CDR3 is built from 14 residues. With 3 bases clipped from V and 11 bases from J, the junction kept 7 bases outside the gene matches.